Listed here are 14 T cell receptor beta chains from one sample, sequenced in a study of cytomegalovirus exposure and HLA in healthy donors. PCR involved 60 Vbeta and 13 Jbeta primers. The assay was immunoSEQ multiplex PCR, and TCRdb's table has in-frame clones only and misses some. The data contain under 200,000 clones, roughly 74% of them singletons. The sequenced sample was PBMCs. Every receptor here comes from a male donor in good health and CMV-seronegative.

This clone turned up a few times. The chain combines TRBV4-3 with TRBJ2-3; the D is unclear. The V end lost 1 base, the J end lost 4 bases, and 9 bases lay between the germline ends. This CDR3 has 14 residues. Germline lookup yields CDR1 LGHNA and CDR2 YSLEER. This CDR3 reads CASSQGLTADTQYF. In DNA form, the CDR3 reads TGCGCCAGCAGCCAAGGCTTGACTGCAGATACGCAGTATTTT.

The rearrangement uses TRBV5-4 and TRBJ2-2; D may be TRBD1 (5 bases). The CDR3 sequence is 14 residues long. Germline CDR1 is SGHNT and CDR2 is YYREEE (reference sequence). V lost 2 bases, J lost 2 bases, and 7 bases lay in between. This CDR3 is CASSFGHNTGELFF. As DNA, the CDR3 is TGTGCCAGCAGCTTTGGACACAACACCGGGGAGCTGTTTTTT.

In DNA, the CDR3 is TGTGCCAGCAGCTTAGACCGGTTCAGCGGGGGACCCGGTGGTGAGCAGTACTTC. Residues: CASSLDRFSGGPGGEQYF. V gene TRBV7-9 combines with J gene TRBJ2-7; 8 bases match TRBD2. The junction had 18 bases not matched to a gene; V was cut back by 1 base and J by 7 bases. Germline V lookup: CDR1 SEHNR, CDR2 FQNEAQ (reference sequence). This CDR3 spans 18 amino acids.

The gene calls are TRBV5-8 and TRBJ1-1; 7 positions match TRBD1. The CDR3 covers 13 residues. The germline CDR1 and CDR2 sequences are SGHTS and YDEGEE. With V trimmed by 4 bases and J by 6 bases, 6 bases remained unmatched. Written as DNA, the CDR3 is TGTGCCAGCAGCGTTGACAGGGCGGCTGAAGCTTTCTTT. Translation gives CASSVDRAAEAFF. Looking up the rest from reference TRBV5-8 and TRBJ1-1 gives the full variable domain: EAGVTQSPTHLIKTRGQQATLRCSPISGHTSVYWYQQALGLGLQFLLWYDEGEERNRGNFPPRFSGRQFPNYSSELNVNALELEDSALYLCASSVDRAAEAFFGQGTRLTVV.

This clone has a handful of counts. CDR3 bases: TGTGCCACCAGACGAACGGGAGGGCCAGGAGAGACCCAGTACTTC. It specifies CATRRTGGPGETQYF. The V and J genes are TRBV15 and TRBJ2-5, with 8 bases identical to TRBD2. V lost 6 bases and J lost 4; bases outside the gene matches: 10. CDR3 size: 15 residues. Germline loops: CDR1 LNHNV, CDR2 YYDKDF (reference sequence).

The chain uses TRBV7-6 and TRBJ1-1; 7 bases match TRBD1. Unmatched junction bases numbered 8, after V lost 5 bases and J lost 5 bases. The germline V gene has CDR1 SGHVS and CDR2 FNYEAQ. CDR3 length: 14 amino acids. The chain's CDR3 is CASSPSGGGTEAFF. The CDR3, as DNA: TGTGCCAGCAGCCCCTCAGGGGGAGGTACTGAAGCTTTCTTT.

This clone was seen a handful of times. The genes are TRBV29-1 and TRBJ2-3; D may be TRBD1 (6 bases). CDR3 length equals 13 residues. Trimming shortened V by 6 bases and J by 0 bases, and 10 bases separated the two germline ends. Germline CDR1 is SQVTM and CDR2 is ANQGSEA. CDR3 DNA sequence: TGCAGCGTGACAGGACCTAGCACAGATACGCAGTATTTT. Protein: CSVTGPSTDTQYF.

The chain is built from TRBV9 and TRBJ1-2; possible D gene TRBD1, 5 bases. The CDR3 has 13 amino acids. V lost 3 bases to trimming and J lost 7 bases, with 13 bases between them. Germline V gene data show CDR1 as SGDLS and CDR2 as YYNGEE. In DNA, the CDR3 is TGTGCCAGCAGCGCCGTTGGGGGGATTGGCTACACCTTC. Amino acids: CASSAVGGIGYTF. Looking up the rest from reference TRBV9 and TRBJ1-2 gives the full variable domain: DSGVTQTPKHLITATGQRVTLRCSPRSGDLSVYWYQQSLDQGLQFLIQYYNGEERAKGNILERFSAQQFPDLHSELNLSSLELGDSALYFCASSAVGGIGYTFGSGTRLTVV.

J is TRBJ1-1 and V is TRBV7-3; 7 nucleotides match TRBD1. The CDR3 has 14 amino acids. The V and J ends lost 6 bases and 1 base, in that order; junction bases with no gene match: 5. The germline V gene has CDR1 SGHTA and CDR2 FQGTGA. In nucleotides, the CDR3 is TGTGCCAGCAGTTTGGGACAGACGAACACTGAAGCTTTCTTT. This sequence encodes CASSLGQTNTEAFF.

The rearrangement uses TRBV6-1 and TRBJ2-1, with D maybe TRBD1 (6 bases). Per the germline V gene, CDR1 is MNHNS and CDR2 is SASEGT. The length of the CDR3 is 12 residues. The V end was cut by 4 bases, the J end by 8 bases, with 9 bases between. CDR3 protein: CASSVYRDEQFF. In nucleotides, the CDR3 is TGTGCCAGCAGTGTCTACAGGGATGAGCAGTTCTTC.

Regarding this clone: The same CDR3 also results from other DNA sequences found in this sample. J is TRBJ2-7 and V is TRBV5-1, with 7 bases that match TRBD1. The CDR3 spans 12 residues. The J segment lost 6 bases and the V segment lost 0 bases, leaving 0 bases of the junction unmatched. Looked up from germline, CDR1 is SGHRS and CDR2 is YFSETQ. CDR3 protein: CASSLGQGEQYF. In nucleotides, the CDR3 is TGCGCCAGCAGCTTGGGACAGGGCGAGCAGTACTTC.

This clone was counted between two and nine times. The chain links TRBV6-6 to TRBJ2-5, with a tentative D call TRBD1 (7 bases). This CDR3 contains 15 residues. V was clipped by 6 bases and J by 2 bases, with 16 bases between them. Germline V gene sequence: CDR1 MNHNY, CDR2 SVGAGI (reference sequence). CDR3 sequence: CASRWDSGSQETQYF. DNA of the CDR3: TGTGCCAGCAGATGGGACAGCGGGTCTCAAGAGACCCAGTACTTC.

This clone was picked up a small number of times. The CDR3 DNA is TGTGCCAGCTGCGGGACAGGGAGTCTGAAGCAGTACTTC. Translated, it gives CASCGTGSLKQYF. This chain links TRBV5-8 with TRBJ2-7; 9 bases map to TRBD1. Per the germline V gene, CDR1 is SGHTS and CDR2 is YDEGEE. The length of the CDR3 is 13 residues. V was clipped by 7 bases and J by 8 bases; unmatched bases: 10. The full variable domain, its missing parts supplied by reference TRBV5-8 and TRBJ2-7, is EAGVTQSPTHLIKTRGQQATLRCSPISGHTSVYWYQQALGLGLQFLLWYDEGEERNRGNFPPRFSGRQFPNYSSELNVNALELEDSALYLCASCGTGSLKQYFGPGTRLTVT.

The CDR3 DNA reads as TGTGCCAGCAGCTACAGGAGTACCTACGAGCAGTACTTC. Protein: CASSYRSTYEQYF. This chain joins TRBV5-4 and TRBJ2-7, with D perhaps TRBD1 (5 bases). Trimming pared 3 bases from V and 2 bases from J, leaving 9 bases between. CDR3 length equals 13 residues. The germline V gene has CDR1 SGHNT and CDR2 YYREEE (reference sequence).